A selection of T cell receptor beta chains follows, all from one sample in a study of blood T cell repertoires in COVID-19. The data were produced by immunoSEQ multiplex PCR, yet TCRdb's version contains in-frame clones alone and is incomplete. The data show roughly 440,000 clones, around 88% seen once. The specimen sequenced was peripheral blood. The receptors stem from a woman aged 45 to 65 with COVID-19, enrolled during active disease. CDR3s include the opening cysteine and the closing phenylalanine or tryptophan. The D gene is left open where the match is weak. Where a row states a size, it is once, few, many or the class of an expanded clone; other rows omit it.

J gene | clone size | V gene | D gene | CDR3 protein | CDR3 DNA
TRBJ2-2 | - | TRBV11-3 | - | CASSSVVNTGELFF | TGTGCCAGCAGCTCGGTGGTGAACACCGGGGAGCTGTTTTTT
TRBJ2-5 | - | TRBV20-1 | TRBD1 | CSASFTTGAETQYF | TGCAGTGCTAGTTTTACAACAGGGGCAGAGACCCAGTACTTC
TRBJ1-1 | - | TRBV19 | - | CASSIGGSMVRAFF | TGTGCCAGTAGTATAGGGGGCAGTATGGTTCGAGCTTTCTTT
TRBJ1-2 | - | TRBV7-3 | TRBD1 | CASSQYRDRGFVYGYTF | TGTGCCAGCAGCCAATATCGGGACAGGGGGTTTGTCTATGGCTACACCTTC
TRBJ2-7 | once | TRBV24-1 | TRBD1 | CATSDGDGQGEGLNPEHYEQYF | TGTGCCACCAGTGATGGGGATGGACAGGGTGAAGGGCTAAACCCCGAACACTACGAGCAGTACTTC
TRBJ2-7 | - | TRBV28 | TRBD1 | CASSPVDRNYEQYF | TGTGCCAGCAGTCCCGTGGACAGGAACTACGAGCAGTACTTC
TRBJ1-1 | - | TRBV5-1 | - | CASSLDGKNTEAFF | TGCGCCAGCAGCTTGGACGGGAAGAACACTGAAGCTTTCTTT
TRBJ2-7 | - | TRBV2 | TRBD1 | CASGRTGLAYEQYF | TGTGCCAGCGGGCGGACAGGGCTCGCCTACGAGCAGTACTTC
TRBJ2-2 | - | TRBV15 | - | CATSWGRVQNTGELFF | TGTGCCACCAGCTGGGGCAGGGTACAGAACACCGGGGAGCTGTTTTTT
TRBJ2-4 | - | TRBV11-2 | TRBD2 | CASSLAGGRGNIQYF | TGTGCCAGCAGCTTAGCGGGGGGGCGAGGAAACATTCAGTACTTC
TRBJ1-6 | once | TRBV9 | TRBD1 | CASSPREGGGSPLHF | TGTGCCAGCAGCCCCCGGGAAGGGGGCGGTTCACCCCTCCACTTT
TRBJ2-1 | - | TRBV2 | TRBD2 | CASKVRGVSYNEQFF | TGTGCCAGCAAGGTTCGGGGGGTCTCCTACAATGAGCAGTTCTTC
TRBJ1-2 | - | TRBV29-1 | - | CSVPQAGYGYTF | TGCAGCGTTCCTCAGGCGGGATATGGCTACACCTTC
TRBJ2-2 | - | TRBV5-1 | - | CASSLDAGRGELFF | TGCGCCAGCAGCTTGGATGCGGGAAGGGGGGAGCTGTTTTTT
TRBJ2-3 | - | TRBV5-1 | TRBD2 | CASSLGRGSTDTQYF | TGCGCCAGCAGCTTGGGGCGGGGGAGCACAGATACGCAGTATTTT
TRBJ2-3 | - | TRBV6-5 | - | CASSYDGGKHTQYF | TGTGCCAGCAGTTACGATGGGGGGAAACATACGCAGTATTTT
TRBJ2-7 | - | TRBV28 | - | CASSFQGGSYEQYF | TGTGCCAGCAGTTTTCAAGGGGGCTCCTACGAGCAGTACTTC
TRBJ2-3 | - | TRBV2 | TRBD2 | CASSVGGGGAASTDTQYF | TGTGCCAGCAGTGTCGGCGGGGGGGGAGCGGCTAGCACAGATACGCAGTATTTT
TRBJ2-3 | - | TRBV19 | - | CASSISGGTDTQYF | TGTGCCAGTAGTATCTCGGGGGGCACAGATACGCAGTATTTT
TRBJ1-4 | - | TRBV7-9 | - | CASSPKAGEKLFF | TGTGCCAGCAGCCCGAAGGCAGGGGAAAAACTGTTTTTT
TRBJ1-5 | few | TRBV4-1 | - | CASSQDKLLGQLNQPQHF | TGCGCCAGCAGCCAAGATAAGTTATTAGGACAGCTCAATCAGCCCCAGCATTTT
TRBJ2-5 | - | TRBV28 | - | CASSLSQEETQYF | TGTGCCAGCAGTTTAAGCCAAGAGGAGACCCAGTACTTC
TRBJ1-2 | - | TRBV12-3/TRBV12-4 | TRBD1 | CASSPQGSGYTF | TGTGCCAGCAGTCCACAGGGGAGCGGCTACACCTTC
TRBJ1-3 | - | TRBV9 | - | CASSVRGGNTIYF | TGTGCCAGCAGCGTCAGGGGCGGAAACACCATATATTTT
TRBJ2-1 | - | TRBV24-1 | TRBD1 | CATSDSNRGDEQFF | TGTGCCACCAGTGACTCGAACAGGGGAGATGAGCAGTTCTTC
TRBJ2-1 | once | TRBV27 | TRBD2 | CASSLYGGSYNEQFF | TGTGCCAGCAGTTTATACGGGGGGTCCTACAATGAGCAGTTCTTC
TRBJ2-3 | - | TRBV7-2 | TRBD2 | CASSSRTRLTDTQYF | TGTGCCAGCAGCTCCCGGACTAGGCTCACAGATACGCAGTATTTT
TRBJ1-3 | - | TRBV5-1 | - | CASSLAQDSGNTIYF | TGCGCCAGCAGCTTGGCCCAGGACTCTGGAAACACCATATATTTT
TRBJ2-3 | - | TRBV3-1/TRBV3-2 | TRBD2 | CASRRAGGPDTQYF | TGTGCCAGCAGGAGAGCGGGGGGCCCAGATACGCAGTATTTT
TRBJ1-2 | - | TRBV28 | TRBD1 | CASRPWGQGTNYGYTF | TGTGCCAGCAGACCCTGGGGACAGGGAACTAACTATGGCTACACCTTC
TRBJ2-2 | - | TRBV9 | - | CASSPRQTAWTGELFF | TGTGCCAGCAGCCCCCGACAGACGGCCTGGACCGGGGAGCTGTTTTTT
TRBJ1-2 | - | TRBV15 | - | CATSREILGDGYTF | TGTGCCACCAGCAGAGAAATTTTAGGGGATGGCTACACCTTC
TRBJ1-2 | - | TRBV6-1 | - | CASSEASGNYGYTF | TGTGCCAGCAGTGAAGCATCAGGGAACTATGGCTACACCTTC
TRBJ1-1 | - | TRBV12-3/TRBV12-4 | - | CASSPGQNTEAFF | TGTGCCAGCAGTCCGGGACAAAACACTGAAGCTTTCTTT
TRBJ1-1 | - | TRBV27 | TRBD1 | CASSLQGARGEAFF | TGTGCCAGCAGTTTACAGGGGGCAAGAGGAGAAGCTTTCTTT
TRBJ1-3 | - | TRBV21-1 | - | CASSKKRGPGGNTIYF | TGTGCCAGCAGCAAAAAAAGGGGGCCGGGGGGAAACACCATATATTTT
TRBJ1-5 | - | TRBV6-1 | - | CASSEVVGGVPQHF | TGTGCCAGCAGTGAAGTGGTGGGAGGAGTGCCCCAGCATTTT
TRBJ2-7 | - | TRBV12-5 | - | CASGLRYEQYF | TGTGCTAGTGGACTCCGCTACGAGCAGTACTTC
TRBJ1-4 | - | TRBV19 | - | CASSLLRTSTNEKLFF | TGTGCCAGTAGCCTGCTAAGAACCTCAACTAATGAAAAACTGTTTTTT
TRBJ1-1 | - | TRBV7-9 | - | CASTRLTGNTEAFF | TGTGCCAGCACCAGACTGACAGGGAACACTGAAGCTTTCTTT
TRBJ1-2 | - | TRBV15 | - | CATSGEGLGYGYTF | TGTGCCACTTCCGGGGAGGGGCTTGGCTATGGCTACACCTTC
TRBJ2-7 | - | TRBV28 | - | CASSVEGPREQYF | TGTGCCAGCAGTGTGGAGGGTCCTAGGGAGCAGTACTTC
TRBJ1-1 | - | TRBV21-1 | - | CASSKIEMNTEAFF | TGTGCCAGCAGCAAGATTGAGATGAACACTGAAGCTTTCTTT
TRBJ1-6 | - | TRBV5-6 | - | CASSLGASFNSPLHF | TGTGCCAGCAGCTTGGGGGCCAGTTTTAATTCACCCCTCCACTTT
TRBJ2-7 | - | TRBV30 | TRBD1 | CAGQGPTYEQYF | TGTGCCGGACAGGGGCCCACCTACGAGCAGTACTTC
TRBJ2-7 | few | TRBV6-5 | - | CASLTEETVPYEQYF | TGTGCCAGCCTGACCGAAGAGACAGTTCCCTACGAGCAGTACTTC
TRBJ1-2 | - | TRBV7-8 | - | CASSQSLSAKTF | TGTGCCAGCAGCCAGTCCCTCTCTGCTAAGACCTTC
TRBJ2-1 | - | TRBV19 | - | CASNIRVGLLTEQFF | TGTGCCAGTAACATCAGGGTCGGGTTGTTGACTGAGCAGTTCTTC